The TCR beta chain described here comes from a study of blood T cells in healthy people across ages. Study-wide findings and caveats: Correlation between TCR beta diversity and naive T cell percentage was strong. Age advanced and TCR beta diversity per million T cells fell, roughly linearly.

Of note for this clonotype: Its target is unknown.

Combining a sample-barcoded 5' primer with a J-beta primer mix, a second PCR ran for about 7 to 11 cycles. TCRdb called the 5' RACE reads again in MiXCR, with one record for every CDR3 protein. This table holds about 680,000 distinct CDR3 sequences, around 49% found once. This CDR3 region has 14 residues. The germline gives CDR1 MDHEN, CDR2 SYDVKM. Trimming left V 5 bases short and J 7 bases short, with 15 bases between. Source material: blood. The chain joins TRBV28 to TRBJ2-1, with D perhaps matching TRBD2 (7 bases). This TCR was recovered from a woman aged 60-75 years in good health. The CDR3 loop reads CASSRAGAINEQFF. DNA of the CDR3: TGTGCCAGCAGTAGGGCGGGGGCAATAAATGAGCAGTTCTTC.